This TCR beta chain was recorded in a study of Ad26.COV2.S vaccination and SARS-CoV-2 variants. Trimming left V 7 bases short and J 7 bases short, with 20 bases between. The CDR3 contains 15 residues. Germline-derived CDR1 and CDR2 are LNHDA and SQIVND (reference sequence). Treatment noted: around 19 received Ad26.COV2.S at low or high dose, single or two shots; a few received placebo; per-sample allocation not given. The samples date from day 63 after the first vaccine or placebo injection. Ad26.COV2.S expressed prefusion-stabilized spike from the original Wuhan strain. This clone has only one observation. Libraries were prepared by immunoSEQ multiplex PCR; TCRdb keeps only in-frame clonotypes and omits some of them. The sample includes around 450,000 clones, about 90% seen only once; the top ten take around 4.5%.

The receptor was derived from a person between 18 and 65 years old who received the Ad26.COV2.S COVID-19 vaccine or a placebo. Source: peripheral blood, taken in a trial of Ad26.COV2.S vaccine versus placebo. The rearrangement uses TRBV19 and TRBJ1-5; D remains ambiguous. In DNA form, the CDR3 reads TGTGCCAGTACCACCAGCAAGGGCGGCGCCCAGCCCCAGCATTTT. Its translation is CASTTSKGGAQPQHF.